The rows below give T cell receptor beta chains drawn from one sample of a study of cytomegalovirus exposure and HLA in healthy donors. Measured with immunoSEQ multiplex PCR; TCRdb has only the in-frame clones, and not every one. The data hold about 76,000 clones, with roughly 70% observed a single time. Sequencing was performed on PBMCs. These TCRs come from a man between 60 and 75 years old in good health and CMV-seropositive. Both conserved end residues are part of each CDR3. D genes are given only for firm matches. Some rows have no size entry. The others give once, few or many, or a class for an expanded clone.

d_call,v_call,clone_size,j_call,cdr3_aa,cdr3_nt
NA,TRBV11-2,NA,TRBJ2-1,CASSLGSYLADFVF,TGTGCCAGCAGCTTGGGCTCATATCTAGCCGATTTTGTCTTC
TRBD2,TRBV4-3,NA,TRBJ2-7,CASSQDWLAGGSSYEQYF,TGCGCCAGCAGCCAAGATTGGCTAGCGGGGGGTTCCTCCTACGAGCAGTACTTC
NA,TRBV25-1,NA,TRBJ1-2,CASNAWQEGVYGYTF,TGTGCCAGCAATGCGTGGCAGGAAGGGGTCTATGGCTACACCTTC
NA,TRBV5-1,few,TRBJ1-2,CASSLSSGRAYGYTF,TGCGCCAGCAGCTTGTCCAGTGGGCGAGCCTATGGCTACACCTTC
NA,TRBV29-1,few,TRBJ1-2,CSVEEQAGDGYTF,TGCAGCGTTGAGGAACAGGCGGGAGATGGCTACACCTTC
TRBD2,TRBV9,NA,TRBJ2-7,CASSPGLAALEQYF,TGTGCCAGCAGCCCGGGACTAGCGGCTTTGGAGCAGTACTTC
NA,TRBV19,NA,TRBJ2-2,CASSIIASNTGELFF,TGTGCCAGTAGTATTATAGCGTCGAACACCGGGGAGCTGTTTTTT
NA,TRBV10-3,NA,TRBJ1-1,CAISESESGNTEAFF,TGTGCCATCAGTGAGTCGGAAAGCGGGAACACTGAAGCTTTCTTT
NA,TRBV11-2,NA,TRBJ2-1,CASSQGTYNEQFF,TGTGCCAGCAGCCAGGGAACGTACAATGAGCAGTTCTTC
TRBD2,TRBV5-1,NA,TRBJ2-2,CASSLAAGPELFF,TGCGCCAGCAGCTTAGCAGCGGGGCCGGAGCTGTTTTTT
TRBD1,TRBV7-8,NA,TRBJ1-4,CASSSGGAGEKLFF,TGTGCCAGCAGCTCAGGGGGCGCGGGCGAAAAACTGTTTTTT
NA,TRBV4-3,medium-sized,TRBJ2-7,CASSQSPGSVAYEQYF,TGCGCCAGCAGCCAATCACCCGGGTCGGTTGCCTACGAGCAGTACTTC
TRBD1,TRBV27,NA,TRBJ2-5,CASSSLYRDRERETQYF,TGTGCCAGCAGTTCCCTCTACCGGGACAGGGAGAGAGAGACCCAGTACTTC
NA,TRBV4-1,NA,TRBJ1-5,CASSQGGGQPQHF,TGCGCCAGCAGCCAGGGAGGCGGTCAGCCCCAGCATTTT
NA,TRBV7-6,NA,TRBJ1-1,CASSSTGQTEAFF,TGTGCCAGCAGCTCAACAGGGCAGACTGAAGCTTTCTTT
NA,TRBV6-6,NA,TRBJ2-1,CASSATGTQHNEQFF,TGTGCCAGCAGTGCTACCGGGACTCAACACAATGAGCAGTTCTTC
NA,TRBV4-1,NA,TRBJ2-2,CASSPHGAGRTGELFF,TGCGCCAGCAGCCCCCATGGGGCAGGGCGCACCGGGGAGCTGTTTTTT
TRBD2,TRBV18,NA,TRBJ2-5,CASSPAGGGQETQYF,TGTGCCAGCTCACCAGCTGGCGGGGGACAAGAGACCCAGTACTTC
NA,TRBV27,NA,TRBJ2-1,CASSLSLYNEQFF,TGTGCCAGCAGTCTGTCTTTATACAATGAGCAGTTCTTC
NA,TRBV27,once,TRBJ2-7,CASGYEQYF,TGTGCCAGCGGTTACGAGCAGTACTTC
TRBD2,TRBV27,NA,TRBJ2-1,CASSLGLAEYNEQFF,TGTGCCAGCAGTTTGGGACTAGCGGAGTACAATGAGCAGTTCTTC
NA,TRBV23-1,NA,TRBJ2-7,CASSRSGKMPYEQYF,TGCGCCAGCAGTCGGTCAGGGAAAATGCCCTACGAGCAGTACTTC
TRBD1,TRBV7-9,few,TRBJ2-7,CASSLALIRGPDEQYF,TGTGCCAGCAGCTTAGCGCTGATCAGGGGGCCTGACGAGCAGTACTTC
NA,TRBV7-9,NA,TRBJ2-7,CASSLTSGDEQYF,TGTGCCAGCAGCTTGACATCGGGAGACGAGCAGTACTTC
TRBD2,TRBV5-6,NA,TRBJ2-7,CASSLVASGLYEQYF,TGTGCCAGCAGCTTGGTGGCTAGCGGGCTCTACGAGCAGTACTTC
NA,TRBV5-1,NA,TRBJ1-4,CASSLRGGEKLFF,TGCGCCAGCAGCCTGAGGGGAGGTGAAAAACTGTTTTTT
NA,TRBV5-6,NA,TRBJ1-5,CASSSGHSNQPQHF,TGTGCCAGCAGTTCGGGACACAGCAATCAGCCCCAGCATTTT
NA,TRBV29-1,few,TRBJ1-1,CSVENSGTEAFF,TGCAGCGTTGAGAACAGCGGGACGGAAGCTTTCTTT
TRBD2,TRBV6-5,NA,TRBJ2-7,CASSQRDGRYEQYF,TGTGCCAGCAGTCAGCGGGACGGGCGCTACGAGCAGTACTTC
NA,TRBV11-3,NA,TRBJ2-3,CASSLRGTDTQYF,TGTGCCAGCAGCTTACGGGGCACAGATACGCAGTATTTT
TRBD1,TRBV9,NA,TRBJ2-3,CASSPWTGDTDTQYF,TGTGCCAGCAGCCCTTGGACAGGAGACACAGATACGCAGTATTTT
NA,TRBV10-2,NA,TRBJ2-7,CATARAYEQYF,TGCGCCACCGCCAGGGCCTACGAGCAGTACTTC
NA,TRBV5-1,NA,TRBJ2-7,CASSPESDGKWYEQYF,TGCGCCAGCAGCCCAGAGAGTGACGGGAAATGGTACGAGCAGTACTTC
TRBD2,TRBV6-1,NA,TRBJ2-7,CASTRTSGGSEQYF,TGTGCCAGCACTCGGACTAGCGGGGGGTCCGAGCAGTACTTC
NA,TRBV28,NA,TRBJ2-1,CASSLGGEFYNEQFF,TGTGCCAGCAGTTTGGGAGGAGAGTTCTACAATGAGCAGTTCTTC
NA,TRBV7-9,NA,TRBJ2-1,CASSLALGDSHNNEQFF,TGTGCCAGCAGCTTAGCTTTGGGAGATTCTCATAACAATGAGCAGTTCTTC
NA,TRBV5-1,NA,TRBJ2-1,CASSLGRSIRGEQFF,TGCGCCAGCAGCTTGGGCCGCTCTATAAGGGGTGAGCAGTTCTTC
NA,TRBV7-9,NA,TRBJ1-5,CASSLAGSAGGNQPQHF,TGTGCCAGCAGCTTGGCAGGGTCGGCAGGTGGCAATCAGCCCCAGCATTTT
NA,TRBV7-3,NA,TRBJ2-5,CASSLFGSDQETQYF,TGTGCCAGCAGCTTATTCGGGTCAGACCAAGAGACCCAGTACTTC
TRBD2,TRBV11-2,NA,TRBJ2-3,CASSLLRGGGDTQYF,TGTGCCAGCAGCTTACTACGGGGCGGGGGAGATACGCAGTATTTT
NA,TRBV30,NA,TRBJ2-7,CAWTLGQAPLGYEQYF,TGTGCCTGGACCCTGGGGCAGGCCCCGTTAGGCTACGAGCAGTACTTC
TRBD1,TRBV2,NA,TRBJ1-5,CASNSPGQGSNQPQHF,TGTGCCAGCAATTCTCCGGGACAGGGAAGTAATCAGCCCCAGCATTTT
TRBD2,TRBV10-2,few,TRBJ2-7,CASSDGGRDYEQYF,TGCGCCAGCAGTGATGGGGGGAGGGACTACGAGCAGTACTTC
NA,TRBV2,NA,TRBJ1-2,CASSEDQANHGYTF,TGTGCCAGCAGTGAAGATCAGGCGAATCATGGCTACACCTTC
TRBD2,TRBV15,NA,TRBJ2-5,CATSVGGTSGKLAQYF,TGTGCCACCAGCGTCGGGGGGACCAGCGGGAAGCTAGCCCAGTACTTC
NA,TRBV28,once,TRBJ2-7,CASSLARWEQYF,TGTGCCAGCAGTTTAGCGAGATGGGAGCAGTACTTC
TRBD1,TRBV6-1,NA,TRBJ2-3,CASRTGGRIDTQYF,TGTGCCAGCAGAACAGGGGGTCGGATTGATACGCAGTATTTT
TRBD1,TRBV6-6,once,TRBJ1-1,CASSYGQGFEAFF,TGTGCCAGCAGTTATGGACAGGGCTTTGAAGCTTTCTTT
NA,TRBV6-5,NA,TRBJ2-7,CASSYLAQSYEQYF,TGTGCCAGCAGTTACTTAGCGCAGTCCTACGAGCAGTACTTC
TRBD2,TRBV6-5,NA,TRBJ2-7,CASSPLAGVLYEQYF,TGTGCCAGCAGCCCACTAGCGGGAGTACTATACGAGCAGTACTTC
TRBD2,TRBV6-1,NA,TRBJ2-2,CVAGEGWYTGELFF,TGTGTCGCGGGGGAAGGGTGGTACACCGGGGAGCTGTTTTTT
NA,TRBV5-1,NA,TRBJ2-2,CASYQGNTGELFF,TGCGCCAGCTACCAGGGAAACACCGGGGAGCTGTTTTTT
TRBD2,TRBV7-2,NA,TRBJ2-7,CASSLDSSGLAGYEQYF,TGTGCCAGCAGCTTAGACTCTTCGGGACTAGCGGGGTACGAGCAGTACTTC
TRBD1,TRBV4-1,NA,TRBJ1-1,CASSQGEWDRREAFF,TGCGCCAGCAGCCAAGGAGAATGGGACAGGCGTGAAGCTTTCTTT
NA,TRBV6-5,NA,TRBJ2-1,CASSYSYGKSYNEQFF,TGTGCCAGCAGTTACTCGTACGGGAAAAGCTACAATGAGCAGTTCTTC
TRBD1,TRBV6-6,once,TRBJ2-3,CASNTEGTGGFYTQYF,TGTGCCAGCAATACGGAAGGGACAGGGGGCTTTTATACGCAGTATTTT
NA,TRBV9,NA,TRBJ1-2,CASSVGDKYNYGYTF,TGTGCCAGCAGCGTAGGAGACAAGTATAACTATGGCTACACCTTC
NA,TRBV15,NA,TRBJ2-6,CATGLPGANVLTF,TGTGCCACCGGGCTACCTGGGGCCAACGTCCTGACTTTC
NA,TRBV6-6,NA,TRBJ1-2,CASSYSSSFYGYTF,TGTGCCAGCAGTTACTCGAGTTCGTTCTATGGCTACACCTTC
NA,TRBV5-4,NA,TRBJ1-3,CASSLDAVSGDTIYF,TGTGCCAGCAGCTTGGACGCTGTCTCTGGAGACACCATATATTTT